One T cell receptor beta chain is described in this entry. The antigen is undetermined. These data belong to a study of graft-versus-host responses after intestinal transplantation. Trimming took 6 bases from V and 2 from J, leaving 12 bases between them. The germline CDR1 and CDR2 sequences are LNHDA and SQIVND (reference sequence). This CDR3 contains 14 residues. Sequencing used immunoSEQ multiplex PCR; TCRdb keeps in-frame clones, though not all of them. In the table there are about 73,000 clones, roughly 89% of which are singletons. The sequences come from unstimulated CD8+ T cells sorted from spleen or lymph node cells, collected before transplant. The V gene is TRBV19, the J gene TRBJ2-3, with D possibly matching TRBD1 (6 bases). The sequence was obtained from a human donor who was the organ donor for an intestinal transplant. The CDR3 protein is CASRLQGYTDTQYF. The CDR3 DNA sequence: TGTGCCAGTAGGTTACAGGGCTACACAGATACGCAGTATTTT.